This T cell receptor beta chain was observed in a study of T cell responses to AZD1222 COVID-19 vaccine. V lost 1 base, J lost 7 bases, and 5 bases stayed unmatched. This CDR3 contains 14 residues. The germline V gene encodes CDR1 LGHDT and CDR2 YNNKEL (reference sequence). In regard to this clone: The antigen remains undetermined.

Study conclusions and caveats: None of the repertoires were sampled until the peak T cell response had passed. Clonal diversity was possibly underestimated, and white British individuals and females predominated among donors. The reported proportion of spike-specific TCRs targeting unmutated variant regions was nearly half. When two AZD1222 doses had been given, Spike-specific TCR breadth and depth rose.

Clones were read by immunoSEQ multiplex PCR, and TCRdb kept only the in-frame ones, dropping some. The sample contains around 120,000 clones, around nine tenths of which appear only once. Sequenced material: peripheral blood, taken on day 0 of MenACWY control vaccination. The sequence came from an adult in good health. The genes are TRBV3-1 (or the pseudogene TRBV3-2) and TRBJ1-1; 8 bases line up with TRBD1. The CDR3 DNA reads TGTGCCAGCAGCCAAGGACAGGGGAGGAATGAAGCTTTCTTT. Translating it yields CASSQGQGRNEAFF.